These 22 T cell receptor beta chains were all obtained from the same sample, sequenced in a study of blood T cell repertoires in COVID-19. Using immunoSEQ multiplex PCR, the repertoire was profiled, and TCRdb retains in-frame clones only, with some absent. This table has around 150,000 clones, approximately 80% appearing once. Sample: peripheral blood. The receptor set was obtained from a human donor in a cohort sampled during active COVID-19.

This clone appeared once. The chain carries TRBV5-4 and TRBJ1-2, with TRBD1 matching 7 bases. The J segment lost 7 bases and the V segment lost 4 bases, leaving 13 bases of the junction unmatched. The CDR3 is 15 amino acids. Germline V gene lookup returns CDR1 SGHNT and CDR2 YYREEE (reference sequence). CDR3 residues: CASSGRDREVSGYTF. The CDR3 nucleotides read TGTGCCAGCAGCGGACGAGACAGGGAGGTTTCTGGCTACACCTTC.

The CDR3 coding sequence is TGTGCCAGCAGTTACTCGGGGCAAAGTAATTCACCCCTCCACTTT. Translated: CASSYSGQSNSPLHF. The V and J genes are TRBV6-5 and TRBJ1-6; tentatively, D is TRBD1 (5 bases). Per the germline V gene, CDR1 is MNHEY and CDR2 is SVGAGI. The CDR3 is made up of 15 amino acids. The ends were cut back, 0 bases at V and 6 bases at J, with 9 bases in the middle.

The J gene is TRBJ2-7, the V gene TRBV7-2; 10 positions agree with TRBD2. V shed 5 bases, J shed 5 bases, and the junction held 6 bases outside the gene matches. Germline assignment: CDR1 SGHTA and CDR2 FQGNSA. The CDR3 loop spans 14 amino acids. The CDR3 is CASSPAGGNDEQYF. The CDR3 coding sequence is TGTGCCAGCAGCCCAGCGGGGGGGAACGACGAGCAGTACTTC.

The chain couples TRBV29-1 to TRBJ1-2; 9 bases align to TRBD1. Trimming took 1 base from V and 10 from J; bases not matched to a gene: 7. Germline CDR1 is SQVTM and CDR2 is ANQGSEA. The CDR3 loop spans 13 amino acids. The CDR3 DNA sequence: TGCAGCGTTGAAGGGAGGACAGGGGAGCCCTACACCTTC. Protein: CSVEGRTGEPYTF.

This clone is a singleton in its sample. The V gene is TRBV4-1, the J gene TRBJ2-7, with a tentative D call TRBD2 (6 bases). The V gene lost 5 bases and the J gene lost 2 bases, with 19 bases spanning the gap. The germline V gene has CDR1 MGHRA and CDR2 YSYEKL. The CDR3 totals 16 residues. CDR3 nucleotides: TGCGCCAGCAGCACTTCAGCGGACTACGTAACCTACGAGCAGTACTTC. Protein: CASSTSADYVTYEQYF.

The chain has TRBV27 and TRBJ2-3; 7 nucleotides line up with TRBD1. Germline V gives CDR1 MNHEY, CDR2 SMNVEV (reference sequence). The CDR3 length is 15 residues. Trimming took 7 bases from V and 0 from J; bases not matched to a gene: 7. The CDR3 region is CASTARDSSTDTQYF. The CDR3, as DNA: TGTGCCAGCACCGCCCGGGACAGTAGCACAGATACGCAGTATTTT.

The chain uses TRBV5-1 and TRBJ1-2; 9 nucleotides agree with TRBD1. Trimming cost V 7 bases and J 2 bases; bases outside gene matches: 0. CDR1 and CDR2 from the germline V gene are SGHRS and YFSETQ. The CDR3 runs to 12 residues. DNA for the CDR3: TGCGCCAGCGGGACAGGGAACTATGGCTACACCTTC. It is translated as CASGTGNYGYTF.

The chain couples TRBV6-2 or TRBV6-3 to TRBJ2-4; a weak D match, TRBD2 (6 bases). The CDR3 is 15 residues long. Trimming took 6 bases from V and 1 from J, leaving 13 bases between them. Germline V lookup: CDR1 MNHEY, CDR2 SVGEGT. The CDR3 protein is CASSSGTVAKNIQYF. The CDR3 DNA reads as TGTGCCAGCAGCTCCGGGACTGTGGCCAAAAACATTCAGTACTTC.

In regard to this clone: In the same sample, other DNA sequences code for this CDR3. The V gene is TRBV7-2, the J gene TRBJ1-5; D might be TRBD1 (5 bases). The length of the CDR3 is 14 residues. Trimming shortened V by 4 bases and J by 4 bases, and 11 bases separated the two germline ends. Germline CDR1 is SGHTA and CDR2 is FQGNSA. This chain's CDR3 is CASSSTRGNQPQHF. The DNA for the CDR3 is TGTGCCAGCAGCTCTACTCGGGGGAATCAGCCCCAGCATTTT.

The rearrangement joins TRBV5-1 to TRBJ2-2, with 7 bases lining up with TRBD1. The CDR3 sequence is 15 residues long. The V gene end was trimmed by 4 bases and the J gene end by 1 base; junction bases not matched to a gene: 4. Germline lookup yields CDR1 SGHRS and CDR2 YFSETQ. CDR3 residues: CASSPDRVNTGELFF. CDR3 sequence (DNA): TGCGCCAGCAGCCCTGACAGGGTGAACACCGGGGAGCTGTTTTTT.

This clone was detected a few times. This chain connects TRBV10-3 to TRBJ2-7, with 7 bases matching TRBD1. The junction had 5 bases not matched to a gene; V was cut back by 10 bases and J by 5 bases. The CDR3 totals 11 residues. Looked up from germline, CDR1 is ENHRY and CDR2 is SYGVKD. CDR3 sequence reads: CATTGFDEQYF. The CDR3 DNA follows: TGTGCCACGACAGGGTTCGACGAGCAGTACTTC.

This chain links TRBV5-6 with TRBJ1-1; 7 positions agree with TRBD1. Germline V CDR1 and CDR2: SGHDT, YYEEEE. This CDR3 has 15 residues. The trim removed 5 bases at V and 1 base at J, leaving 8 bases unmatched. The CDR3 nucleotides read TGTGCCAGCAGTTCTACAGGGGCCCGGAACACTGAAGCTTTCTTT. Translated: CASSSTGARNTEAFF.

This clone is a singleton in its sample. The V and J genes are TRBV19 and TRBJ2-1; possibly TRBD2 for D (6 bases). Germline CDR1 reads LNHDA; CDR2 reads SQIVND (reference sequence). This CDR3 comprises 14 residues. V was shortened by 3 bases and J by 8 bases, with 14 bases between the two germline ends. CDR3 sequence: CASSIRAGNDEQFF. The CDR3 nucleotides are TGTGCCAGTAGTATTCGGGCGGGGAACGATGAGCAGTTCTTC. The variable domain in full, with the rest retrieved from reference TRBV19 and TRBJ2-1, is DGGITQSPKYLFRKEGQNVTLSCEQNLNHDAMYWYRQDPGQGLRLIYYSQIVNDFQKGDIAEGYSVSREKKESFPLTVTSAQKNPTAFYLCASSIRAGNDEQFFGPGTRLTVL.

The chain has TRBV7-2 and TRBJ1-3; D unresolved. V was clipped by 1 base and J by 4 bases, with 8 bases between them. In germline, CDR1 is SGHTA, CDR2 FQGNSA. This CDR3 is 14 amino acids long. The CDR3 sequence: CASSLGPQGNTIYF. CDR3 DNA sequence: TGTGCCAGCAGCTTAGGCCCACAGGGAAACACCATATATTTT.

The CDR3 coding sequence is TGTGCCAGCAGCCAGGGGCCTTTCTCTGGAAACACCATATATTTT. Translation: CASSQGPFSGNTIYF. V is TRBV3-1 (or the pseudogene TRBV3-2) and J is TRBJ1-3, with D perhaps TRBD1 (5 bases). This CDR3 region has 15 residues. Between the trimmed V and J ends, which lost 3 bases and 0 bases, there was a span of 9 bases. CDR1 and CDR2 (germline): LGHDT, YNNKEL (reference sequence).

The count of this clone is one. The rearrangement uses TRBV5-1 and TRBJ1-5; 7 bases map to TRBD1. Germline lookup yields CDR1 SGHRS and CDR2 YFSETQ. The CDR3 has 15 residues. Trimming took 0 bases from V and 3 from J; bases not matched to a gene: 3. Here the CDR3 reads CASSLAGTDNQPQHF. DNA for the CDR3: TGCGCCAGCAGCTTGGCGGGGACAGACAATCAGCCCCAGCATTTT.

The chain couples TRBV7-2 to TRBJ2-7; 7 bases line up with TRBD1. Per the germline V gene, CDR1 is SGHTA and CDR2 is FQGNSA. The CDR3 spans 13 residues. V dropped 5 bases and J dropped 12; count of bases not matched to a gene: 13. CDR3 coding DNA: TGTGCCAGCAGCCCATCGACAGGGTACCTATGGTACTTC. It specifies CASSPSTGYLWYF.

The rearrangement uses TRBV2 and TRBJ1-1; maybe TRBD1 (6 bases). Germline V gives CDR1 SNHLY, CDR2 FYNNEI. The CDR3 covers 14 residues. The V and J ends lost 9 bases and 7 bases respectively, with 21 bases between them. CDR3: CARGSRGARGEAFF. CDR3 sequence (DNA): TGTGCCAGAGGGTCCCGGGGGGCTAGGGGTGAAGCTTTCTTT.

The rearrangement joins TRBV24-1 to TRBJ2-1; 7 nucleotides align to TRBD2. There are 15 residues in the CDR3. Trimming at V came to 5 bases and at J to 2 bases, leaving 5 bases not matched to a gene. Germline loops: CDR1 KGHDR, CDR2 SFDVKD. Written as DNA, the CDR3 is TGTGCCACCAGTGGCGGGGGAGGCACCTACAATGAGCAGTTCTTC. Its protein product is CATSGGGGTYNEQFF.

The CDR3 region has the DNA TGTGCCAGTAGCGCGGGACTCCTAGGAAACACCATATATTTT. Its protein is CASSAGLLGNTIYF. J is TRBJ1-3 and V is TRBV19; a weak D match, TRBD1 (5 bases). The CDR3 is made up of 14 amino acids. V dropped 6 bases and J dropped 4 bases, with 13 bases sitting between them. In germline, CDR1 is LNHDA, CDR2 SQIVND (reference sequence).

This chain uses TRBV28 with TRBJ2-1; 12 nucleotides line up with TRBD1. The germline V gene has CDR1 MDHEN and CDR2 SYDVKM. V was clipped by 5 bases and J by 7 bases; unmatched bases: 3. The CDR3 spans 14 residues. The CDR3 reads CASSGDRGRNEQFF. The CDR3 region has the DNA TGTGCCAGCAGTGGGGACAGGGGGCGAAATGAGCAGTTCTTC.

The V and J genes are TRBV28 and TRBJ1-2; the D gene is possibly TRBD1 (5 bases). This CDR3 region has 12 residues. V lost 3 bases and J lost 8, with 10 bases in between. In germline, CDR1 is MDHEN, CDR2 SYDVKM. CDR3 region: CASSFGGWGYTF. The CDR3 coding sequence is TGTGCCAGCAGTTTCGGGGGTTGGGGCTACACCTTC.